This entry is about one T cell receptor beta chain. This clone has only a few counts. Its antigen specificity is not known. Per-nucleotide qualities are absent, and no much larger clonotype sits a single base away. The CDR3 holds 10 amino acids from the cysteine to the phenylalanine. The DNA shown is the 30-base CDR3, in frame from base 1. According to the germline V gene, CDR1 reads SNHLY and CDR2 reads FYNNEI. Trimming at the junction amounts to 7 bases on V and 7 bases on J, and the germline ends lie 8 bases apart. Using the deep immunoSEQ assay, TCR CDR3 regions were amplified from genomic DNA by multiplex PCR. For each cell subset, the extracted genomic DNA was distributed evenly across all wells of several immunoSEQ 96-well plates, and each plate served as one replicate. Each replicate PCR for sorted subsets received around 200 ng genomic DNA, equal to around 32,000 T cell genomes. The purified libraries were quantified using a Qubit 3.0 fluorometer, sized with a Bioanalyzer 2100, and then quantified again using the KAPA Library Quantification kit. Each immunoSEQ 96-well plate was sequenced on its own single-read 150-cycle Illumina NextSeq 550 flow cell. In the original analysis: Because the immunoSEQ output included only junctional sequences and no quality scores, the filtering could not be the same as the filtering used for full-length reads. Sequences were annotated with PyIR, a Python wrapper for IgBLAST v1.9, using IMGT germline references to assign V/J genes and CDR3. Reads with weak V/J assignments (E-value above 1e-6), missing CDR3, stop codons, out-of-frame junctions, or ambiguous translated residues were removed. V3J clonotypes were defined as sequences sharing the same inferred V gene, J gene, and CDR3 amino acid sequence. The percentage overlap between two repertoires was calculated by dividing the number of shared unique clonotypes by the size of the smaller repertoire. RTK rarefaction, the Chao1 estimator, and Recon v2.1 estimates of unobserved clonotypes were used to assess repertoire richness. Generation probabilities were computed with OLGA for all TCRbeta clonotypes obtained by the gDNA method from several donors. Imported from immuneACCESS, the table was reduced by TCRdb to in-frame sequences with V and J called. These copies leave out some clones; in studies compared against another copy, an unresolved V gene accounts for under half, and the cause of the remainder is not known. V, J and clone size reflect that table, while D and trimming were determined from the DNA. This sample comprises about 110,000 clones, about 71% of them detected only once. Roughly a quarter of the sample is taken by the ten largest.

The source of the sample is a study of shared clonotypes between healthy human individuals (TCRdb year 2020). Regarding the complete study: A couple of women and three men aged 18 to 49 years were included in the cohort. For each donor, three plates each were used for CD4 naive and CD4 memory, two plates were used for CD8 naive, and one plate was used for CD8 memory. Each donor's leukapheresis produced roughly between roughly 0.85 and 10 billion PBMCs. To estimate repertoire size and how much clonotype sharing occurs between individuals, the study deeply sequenced the blood TCR repertoires of five healthy adults. Libraries were prepared and TCR repertoires were sequenced by different laboratories using diverse techniques, in order to increase sequencing depth and limit assay-specific biases. Overall study outcomes, separate from this receptor: Larger estimated clonotype richness was generally found for naive subsets than for memory subsets. Compared with non-shared clonotypes, the clonotypes found in all four sorted-subset donors had higher generation probabilities. Because the study included a small number of donors, the genetic and exposure-history diversity represented was limited. Sampling was restricted to blood, and TCR repertoires in tissues likely differ from the TCR repertoires found in blood. Across a few donors, 5% to 6% of naive CD4, roughly 3.5% of naive CD8, about 2.3% of memory CD4, and under 0.45% of memory CD8 clonotypes were shared. Even with the large sequencing depth, rarefaction of the sorted-subset datasets indicated that sequencing was incomplete. Pairwise subsampling led to the expectation that sequencing depth would affect the degree of clonotype sharing among donors.

Healthy HIV-negative adults with no recently reported acute infections or vaccinations were included as donors. All donors were Caucasian adults living in Nashville, Tennessee, USA. The CD8 memory samples were a combination of magnetically selected CD45RO+ cells and CCR7-negative CD45RA+ effector memory (TemRA) cells. Blood was obtained by leukapheresis, after which PBMCs were separated by Ficoll-Histopaque density gradient centrifugation and cryopreserved in liquid nitrogen vapor phase. Purity and quantity of every magnetically sorted T cell population were checked by analytical flow cytometry. Genomic DNA was isolated from every sorted fraction and measured by UV absorbance on a Nanodrop 2000c.

The sequence links TRBV2 to TRBJ2-7, with the identity of the D gene unclear. This sequence was found in a woman aged 30 to 39 in good health. The sequencing sample was made of memory CD8+ T cells sorted from blood. Per the publication, the cell subset or site label means: CD45RO+ cells pooled with CCR7-negative TemRA cells. The CDR3 region: CASKLLEQYF. The DNA is TGTGCCAGCAAATTGCTTGAGCAGTACTTC. Here the CDR3 is joined to the reference TRBV2 and TRBJ2-7 genes, and the full variable domain is: EPEVTQTPSHQVTQMGQEVILRCVPISNHLYFYWYRQILGQKVEFLVSFYNNEISEKSEIFDDQFSVERPDGSNFTLKIRSTKLEDSAMYFCASKLLEQYFGPGTRLTVT.